This T cell receptor (beta chain) was found in a study of blood T cell repertoires in COVID-19. Study-level information: COVID-19 samples, acute and convalescent, were from the United States, Italy and Spain.

Seattle patients were enrolled while actively infected and followed longitudinally. Original processing notes: Estimation of nucleated cell counts relied on the amplification of reference gene primers. The table came from immunoSEQ multiplex PCR; TCRdb's copy has only in-frame clones and leaves some out. V, J and clone size are taken as reported in that table, and D and trimming were inferred from the DNA itself. The sample holds 150,000 to 200,000 clones, roughly 76% seen once. The origin of this receptor is a woman older than 75 with COVID-19, enrolled during active disease. The specimen was peripheral blood.

The CDR3 nucleotides are TGCGCCAGCAGCCCCATTCGTCGGCTAGCGGGGGGGCCTCTCTCCTACGAGCAGTACTTC. Translating it yields CASSPIRRLAGGPLSYEQYF. The rearrangement joins TRBV4-1 to TRBJ2-7, with TRBD2 matching over 12 bases. From germline, CDR1 is MGHRA and CDR2 YSYEKL. The CDR3 consists of 20 residues. The J segment lost 0 bases and the V segment lost 4 bases, leaving 16 bases of the junction unmatched.